This is a list of T cell receptor beta chains from one sample in a study of blood T cell repertoires in COVID-19. Measured with immunoSEQ multiplex PCR; TCRdb has only the in-frame clones, and not every one. The sample gives approximately 130,000 clones, roughly four fifths of which show up once; more than 15% is in the top ten. Sequenced: PBMCs or T cells enriched from blood (not recorded which). These receptors were taken from a man younger than 40 who had recovered from COVID-19. The CDR3 runs from the conserved cysteine through the conserved F or W. A D gene is named only where the DNA matches it firmly. Clone sizes are given selectively: once, few, many, or a class where the clone is expanded.

D: TRBD1
size: -
J: TRBJ1-2
V: TRBV11-1
CDR3: CASSHEGAGYGYTF
DNA: TGTGCCAGCAGTCACGAGGGGGCCGGGTATGGCTACACCTTC

D: -
size: -
J: TRBJ2-2
V: TRBV15
CDR3: CATSRDNLGELFF
DNA: TGTGCCACCAGCAGAGATAATCTAGGGGAGCTGTTTTTT

D: -
size: -
J: TRBJ2-5
V: TRBV3-1/TRBV3-2
CDR3: CASSPPTQEETQYF
DNA: TGTGCCAGCAGTCCCCCGACTCAAGAAGAGACCCAGTACTTC

D: -
size: -
J: TRBJ2-1
V: TRBV9
CDR3: CASSVEMQVSYNEQFF
DNA: TGTGCCAGCAGCGTAGAGATGCAGGTCTCCTACAATGAGCAGTTCTTC

D: TRBD2
size: -
J: TRBJ2-3
V: TRBV5-4
CDR3: CASSPGLSADTQYF
DNA: TGTGCCAGCAGCCCGGGACTAAGTGCAGATACGCAGTATTTT

D: TRBD2
size: -
J: TRBJ2-3
V: TRBV7-9
CDR3: CASSLAQLAGGLADTQYF
DNA: TGTGCCAGCAGCTTAGCGCAACTAGCGGGGGGGCTGGCAGATACGCAGTATTTT

D: -
size: -
J: TRBJ2-1
V: TRBV10-3
CDR3: CAISAGGGGTYNEQFF
DNA: TGTGCCATCAGTGCGGGTGGAGGCGGGACTTACAATGAGCAGTTCTTC

D: -
size: -
J: TRBJ2-1
V: TRBV7-2
CDR3: CASSLMHSNNEQFF
DNA: TGTGCCAGCAGCTTAATGCACTCTAACAATGAGCAGTTCTTC

D: -
size: once
J: TRBJ2-1
V: TRBV5-1
CDR3: CASSTETSKPYNEQFF
DNA: TGCGCCAGCAGCACCGAAACTAGTAAGCCCTACAATGAGCAGTTCTTC

D: -
size: -
J: TRBJ1-3
V: TRBV5-1
CDR3: CASSLQDGNTIYF
DNA: TGCGCCAGCAGCTTACAGGATGGAAACACCATATATTTT

D: TRBD1
size: -
J: TRBJ2-2
V: TRBV2
CDR3: CASSKGAVTGELFF
DNA: TGTGCCAGCAGTAAGGGGGCGGTTACCGGGGAGCTGTTTTTT

D: -
size: -
J: TRBJ1-1
V: TRBV12-5
CDR3: CASAPGYLNTEAFF
DNA: TGTGCTAGTGCCCCAGGGTACCTGAACACTGAAGCTTTCTTT

D: -
size: -
J: TRBJ2-5
V: TRBV5-1
CDR3: CASSNGDMETQYF
DNA: TGCGCCAGCAGCAATGGAGATATGGAGACCCAGTACTTC

D: -
size: -
J: TRBJ1-5
V: TRBV3-1/TRBV3-2
CDR3: CASSQGGPSNQPQHF
DNA: TGTGCCAGCAGCCAAGGGGGGCCTAGCAATCAGCCCCAGCATTTT

D: -
size: few
J: TRBJ1-1
V: TRBV6-5
CDR3: CASKTRTGRGSEAFF
DNA: TGTGCCAGCAAAACACGTACAGGGCGAGGGTCTGAAGCTTTCTTT

D: TRBD1
size: -
J: TRBJ2-1
V: TRBV6-5
CDR3: CASSYSRTGDGEQFF
DNA: TGTGCCAGCAGTTACTCACGGACAGGGGACGGTGAGCAGTTCTTC

D: TRBD1
size: -
J: TRBJ1-6
V: TRBV27
CDR3: CASTSGTANSPLHF
DNA: TGTGCCAGCACGTCCGGGACAGCTAATTCACCCCTCCACTTT

D: TRBD2
size: -
J: TRBJ2-1
V: TRBV9
CDR3: CASSKSGTSVYNEQFF
DNA: TGTGCCAGCAGCAAATCCGGGACTAGCGTCTACAATGAGCAGTTCTTC

D: -
size: -
J: TRBJ2-2
V: TRBV7-3
CDR3: CASSFGISANTGELFF
DNA: TGTGCCAGCAGCTTCGGGATCAGCGCGAACACCGGGGAGCTGTTTTTT

D: -
size: -
J: TRBJ2-3
V: TRBV9
CDR3: CASSVDIASTDTQYF
DNA: TGTGCCAGCAGCGTAGATATAGCAAGCACAGATACGCAGTATTTT

D: TRBD1
size: -
J: TRBJ2-1
V: TRBV14
CDR3: CASSSPGQGGNEQFF
DNA: TGTGCCAGCAGTAGTCCGGGACAGGGGGGCAATGAGCAGTTCTTC

D: -
size: few
J: TRBJ1-1
V: TRBV6-5
CDR3: CATWGQKNTEAFF
DNA: TGTGCCACTTGGGGCCAGAAAAACACTGAAGCTTTCTTT

D: TRBD1
size: once
J: TRBJ2-7
V: TRBV11-2
CDR3: CASSSGGNEQYF
DNA: TGTGCCAGCAGCTCAGGGGGCAACGAGCAGTACTTC

D: -
size: -
J: TRBJ1-2
V: TRBV19
CDR3: CASSIGGADGYTF
DNA: TGTGCCAGTAGTATAGGGGGCGCCGACGGCTACACCTTC

D: -
size: few
J: TRBJ1-1
V: TRBV27
CDR3: CASRSDIENEEFEAFF
DNA: TGTGCCAGCAGATCGGACATAGAAAATGAGGAATTTGAGGCTTTCTTT

D: TRBD1
size: -
J: TRBJ1-4
V: TRBV28
CDR3: CASSFSGRGSEKLFF
DNA: TGTGCCAGCAGTTTTTCGGGCAGGGGGTCTGAAAAACTGTTTTTT

D: -
size: -
J: TRBJ1-2
V: TRBV5-5
CDR3: CASSLGSPEYGYTF
DNA: TGTGCCAGCAGCTTGGGCAGTCCGGAGTATGGCTACACCTTC